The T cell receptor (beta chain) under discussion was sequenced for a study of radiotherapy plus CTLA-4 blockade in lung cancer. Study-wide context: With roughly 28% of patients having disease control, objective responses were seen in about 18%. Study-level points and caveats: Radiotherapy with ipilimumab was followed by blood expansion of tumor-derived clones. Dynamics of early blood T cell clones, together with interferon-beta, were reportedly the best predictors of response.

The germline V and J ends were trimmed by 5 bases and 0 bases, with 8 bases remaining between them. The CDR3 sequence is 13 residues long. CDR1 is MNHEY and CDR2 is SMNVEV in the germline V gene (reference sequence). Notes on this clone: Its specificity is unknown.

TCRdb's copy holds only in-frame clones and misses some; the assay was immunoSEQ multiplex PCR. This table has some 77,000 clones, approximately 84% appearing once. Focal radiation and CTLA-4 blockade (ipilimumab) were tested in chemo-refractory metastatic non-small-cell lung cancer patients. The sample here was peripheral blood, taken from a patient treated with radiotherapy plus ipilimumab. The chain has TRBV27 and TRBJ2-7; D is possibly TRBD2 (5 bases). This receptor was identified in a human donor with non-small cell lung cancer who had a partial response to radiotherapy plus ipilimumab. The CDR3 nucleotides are TGTGCCAGCAGTGTTGGGAGCTCCTACGAGCAGTACTTC. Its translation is CASSVGSSYEQYF.